The 8 T cell receptor beta chains given below trace back to one sample, sequenced in a study of CD8 T cells in Susac syndrome. Roughly 0.45 to 1 ug RNA was reverse transcribed with random hexamers. Using its own MiXCR run on the immunoSEQ multiplex PCR reads, TCRdb lists one record per CDR3 protein. The table records around 140,000 distinct CDR3 sequences, 85% to 95% of them present only once. The sequenced sample was CD4+ T cells from PBMCs. These receptors all come from a human donor with multiple sclerosis.

The CDR3 DNA is TGTGCCAGCAGCTTAGCTAGGGTGTTAGCGGGAGGGGTCACAGATACGCAGTATTTT. Its translation: CASSLARVLAGGVTDTQYF. This chain uses TRBV7-8 with TRBJ2-3; 11 bases line up with TRBD2. The J segment lost 2 bases and the V segment lost 0 bases, leaving 10 bases of the junction unmatched. The CDR3 totals 19 residues. Germline V gene data show CDR1 as SGHVS and CDR2 as FQNEAQ.

V is TRBV13 and J is TRBJ2-7, with 9 bases lining up with TRBD1. This CDR3 is built from 17 residues. Germline values: CDR1 PRHDT, CDR2 FYEKMQ (reference sequence). The V segment lost 1 base and the J segment 5 bases; nucleotides outside the gene matches: 12. The CDR3, as DNA: TGTGCCAGCAGCTTAGTTGGGCAGGGACAGGGTGACCACGAGCAGTACTTC. This translates into CASSLVGQGQGDHEQYF.

The chain is built from TRBV20-1 and TRBJ1-5; the D is unclear. The germline V gene has CDR1 DFQATT and CDR2 SNEGSKA (reference sequence). V dropped 3 bases and J dropped 0 bases, with 6 bases sitting between them. This CDR3 has 13 residues. This CDR3 reads CSASPHSNQPQHF. CDR3 nucleotide sequence: TGCAGTGCTAGCCCCCATAGCAATCAGCCCCAGCATTTT.

The rearrangement uses TRBV25-1 and TRBJ2-7; possible D gene TRBD1, 5 bases. Trimming stripped 5 bases from V and 1 base from J, with 12 bases between. Looked up from germline, CDR1 is MGHDK and CDR2 is SYGVNS. The CDR3 spans 14 residues. The CDR3 sequence is CASSRLQGSYEQYF. Written as DNA, the CDR3 is TGTGCCAGCAGTCGGCTGCAGGGATCCTACGAGCAGTACTTC.

The chain employs TRBV24-1 and TRBJ2-2; TRBD1 might be the D (6 bases). The germline V gene encodes CDR1 KGHDR and CDR2 SFDVKD. The length of the CDR3 is 16 residues. Trimming cost V 0 bases and J 2 bases, with 9 bases left between them. Written as DNA, the CDR3 is TGTGCCACCAGTGATTTGCAGGGGACAAACACCGGGGAGCTGTTTTTT. This gives the protein CATSDLQGTNTGELFF.

The chain uses TRBV5-1 and TRBJ2-5; TRBD2 aligns across 14 bases. This CDR3 spans 17 amino acids. The germline V gene encodes CDR1 SGHRS and CDR2 YFSETQ. V lost 4 bases and J lost 1; bases outside the gene matches: 6. The CDR3 is CASSIGTSGSLQETQYF. DNA for the CDR3: TGCGCCAGCAGCATCGGGACTAGCGGGAGCCTCCAAGAGACCCAGTACTTC.

CDR3 loop: CASSLRDILRPDTQYF. The CDR3 nucleotides are TGTGCCAGCAGCTTGAGGGACATCCTTCGACCAGATACGCAGTATTTT. This sequence joins TRBV7-9 and TRBJ2-3, with a tentative D call TRBD1 (6 bases). This CDR3 spans 16 amino acids. CDR1 SEHNR and CDR2 FQNEAQ come from the germline V gene (reference sequence). V was shortened by 3 bases and J by 4 bases, with 17 bases between the two germline ends.

This clonotype has just one count. This rearrangement joins TRBV3-1 to TRBJ2-7; 9 nucleotides agree with TRBD2. Germline V gene lookup returns CDR1 LGHDT and CDR2 YNNKEL (reference sequence). V was pared by 4 bases and J by 3 bases, with 4 bases of the junction left unmatched. The CDR3 is made up of 14 amino acids. This chain's CDR3 is CASSLSGGNYEQYF. As DNA, the CDR3 is TGTGCCAGCAGCCTCAGCGGGGGGAACTACGAGCAGTACTTC.